This TCR beta chain was sequenced for a study of chemoradiotherapy in HPV16-positive cancers. This clone is labeled as medium-sized (0.01 to 0.1%). Its antigen remains unidentified. The protocol was immunoSEQ multiplex PCR, while the TCRdb copy is restricted to in-frame clones and leaves out a portion. The repertoire includes approximately 6,200 clones, around 88% of them detected once, and roughly 27% sits in the top ten. V was trimmed by 4 bases and J by 5 bases, leaving 9 bases between them. Germline V lookup: CDR1 SGHDN, CDR2 FVKESK. This CDR3 region has 12 residues. Study-level results: Candidate HPV-specific clones and E7-related TCR motifs grew in tumor during treatment.

This chain links TRBV14 with TRBJ2-7; weak D call: TRBD1 (6 bases). The receptor was isolated from a human donor with HPV-associated anogenital cancer. The sample here was blood, taken from a patient who underwent chemoradiotherapy. The CDR3 here is CASSPNRDEQYF. The CDR3 nucleotides read TGTGCCAGCAGCCCCAACAGGGACGAGCAGTACTTC. Looking up the rest from reference TRBV14 and TRBJ2-7 gives the full variable domain: EAGVTQFPSHSVIEKGQTVTLRCDPISGHDNLYWYRRVMGKEIKFLLHFVKESKQDESGMPNNRFLAERTGGTYSTLKVQPAELEDSGVYFCASSPNRDEQYFGPGTRLTVT.